The T cell receptor (beta chain) described here comes from a study of tumor-infiltrating lymphocytes in oesophageal squamous cell carcinoma. The V gene's germline CDR1 is MNHEY and CDR2 SMNVEV (reference sequence). The CDR3 has 14 residues. V was clipped by 3 bases and J by 1 base, with 8 bases between them. TCRdb called the PCR reads again in MiXCR, with one record for every CDR3 protein. The repertoire has just under 20,000 distinct CDR3 sequences, around two fifths of them found once; the top ten carry around 35%. This clonotype has at least ten counts. The sequencing input was esophageal tumor tissue. This receptor was obtained from a male donor with esophageal squamous cell carcinoma. This chain joins TRBV27 and TRBJ2-3, with D unclear. CDR3 coding DNA: TGTGCCAGCAGTTTCGGGTCAGGCACAGATACGCAGTATTTT. Translated: CASSFGSGTDTQYF.